The 6 T cell receptor beta chains listed next were all sequenced from one sample in a study of vaccination effects on CD4 cells after COVID-19. Repertoires were generated with immunoSEQ multiplex PCR, while TCRdb's copy carries only in-frame clones and drops some. Counted here are some 20,000 clones, approximately 70% occurring once; the ten biggest clones make up 8.5% to 10%. Antigen-specific CD4+ T cells were expanded (with viral peptide pools) by the ViraFEST assay ahead of sequencing. Following culture for under 12 days, CD4+ T cells were isolated. Negative nucleocapsid antibody tests before and after vaccination confirmed no previous SARS-CoV-2 infection. These receptors' antigens are unknown. The sequencing here drew on CD4+ T cells from PBMCs cultured with HCoV-NL63 spike peptides, taken before COVID-19 vaccination. The source of these receptors is a human donor who received a COVID-19 vaccine.

CDR3 bases: TGCGCCAGCAGCTTGGTGGGTAGCAGGAGCACCGGGGAGCTGTTTTTT. Amino acids: CASSLVGSRSTGELFF. V and J are TRBV5-1 and TRBJ2-2; D not resolved. The CDR3 has 16 amino acids. Trimming cost V 0 bases and J 4 bases, with 13 bases left between them. CDR1 is SGHRS and CDR2 is YFSETQ in the germline V gene.

This chain connects TRBV27 to TRBJ2-6, with TRBD1 as a possible D gene (5 bases). Trimming removed 5 bases from V and 2 bases from J, with 10 bases in between. The CDR3 totals 15 residues. From germline, CDR1 is MNHEY and CDR2 SMNVEV (reference sequence). CDR3: CASSPRQTGANVLTF. The CDR3 DNA follows: TGTGCCAGCAGTCCGAGACAGACTGGGGCCAACGTCCTGACTTTC.

The chain employs TRBV18 and TRBJ2-4; TRBD2 aligns across 8 bases. The germline V gene encodes CDR1 KGHSH and CDR2 LQKENI. The CDR3 extends over 16 amino acids. V lost 0 bases to trimming and J lost 7 bases; unmatched junction nucleotides: 8. The CDR3, as DNA: TGTGCCAGCTCACCACCGACGGGAGGGCCCCAGAACATTCAGTACTTC. Its protein is CASSPPTGGPQNIQYF.

In the case of this clone: At one boundary the junction diverges from the germline segment, which might be a read error. CDR3 in DNA: TGTGCCAGCAGCCAACTAGCGGGGATACCTAATGTGCAGTTCTTC. It specifies CASSQLAGIPNVQFF. V gene TRBV14 combines with J gene TRBJ2-1, with 9 bases matching TRBD2. Germline V gene data show CDR1 as SGHDN and CDR2 as FVKESK. CDR3 length: 15 residues. Based on the CDR3 plus reference TRBV14 and TRBJ2-1, the full variable domain is EAGVTQFPSHSVIEKGQTVTLRCDPISGHDNLYWYRRVMGKEIKFLLHFVKESKQDESGMPNNRFLAERTGGTYSTLKVQPAELEDSGVYFCASSQLAGIPNVQFFGPGTRLTVL.

V and J are TRBV5-1 and TRBJ1-6; 9 bases are a match to TRBD1. Germline V gives CDR1 SGHRS, CDR2 YFSETQ. The CDR3 totals 16 residues. V gave up 4 bases and J gave up 6 bases; unmatched junction bases: 8. The CDR3 DNA is TGCGCCAGCAGCCTACAAGGGACAGGGATTAATTCACCCCTCCACTTT. Translation: CASSLQGTGINSPLHF. The full variable domain, completed using reference TRBV5-1 and TRBJ1-6, is KAGVTQTPRYLIKTRGQQVTLSCSPISGHRSVSWYQQTPGQGLQFLFEYFSETQRNKGNFPGRFSGRQFSNSRSEMNVSTLELGDSALYLCASSLQGTGINSPLHFGNGTRLTVT.

This chain uses TRBV10-2 with TRBJ2-2; maybe TRBD2 (6 bases). Deletions cut 7 bases from V and 8 bases from J, with 14 bases between. The length of the CDR3 is 13 residues. Germline CDR1 is WSHSY and CDR2 is SAAADI. CDR3 residues: CASTILAMGELFF. CDR3 nucleotide sequence: TGCGCCAGCACCATACTAGCCATGGGGGAGCTGTTTTTT.